These 30 T cell receptor beta chains share one sample of origin, sequenced in a study of T-cell reconstitution after alpha-beta-depleted transplantation in children. TCRbeta library preparation incorporated unique molecular identifiers. TCRdb fed the PCR reads into MiXCR, producing one record per CDR3 protein. The sample has hundreds of thousands of distinct CDR3 sequences; around 16% are singletons. Specimen: PBMCs from the stem cell graft donor, collected from the stem cell graft. The source of these receptors is a human donor who donated a stem cell graft to a child with acute myeloid leukemia.

The gene calls are TRBV27 and TRBJ1-5; D gene unclear. Germline CDR1 MNHEY, CDR2 SMNVEV (reference sequence). The CDR3 is 16 amino acids. Trimming cost V 0 bases and J 0 bases, with 9 bases left between them. CDR3 bases: TGTGCCAGCAGTTTATCGATACAGACTAGCAATCAGCCCCAGCATTTT. The encoded protein is CASSLSIQTSNQPQHF.

This clonotype was detected once. A junction boundary mismatches the germline segment, possibly from a read error. The CDR3 bases are TGCAGGGCTAGTAGGGATGGCTACACCTTC. Amino acid sequence: CRASRDGYTF. The chain recombines TRBV20-1 with TRBJ1-2; D not resolved. CDR3 length equals 10 residues. Germline values: CDR1 DFQATT, CDR2 SNEGSKA (reference sequence).

Written as DNA, the CDR3 is TGTGCCAGCAGCTTCGTAGCCTATGGCTACACCTTC. This encodes CASSFVAYGYTF. The gene calls are TRBV7-2 and TRBJ1-2; unclear D gene. The CDR3 is made up of 12 amino acids. Germline assignment: CDR1 SGHTA and CDR2 FQGNSA. Trimming took off 3 bases at V and 4 bases at J, with 6 bases between the two ends.

This clonotype showed up just a few times. The chain joins TRBV7-2 to TRBJ2-1; the D is unclear. The CDR3 covers 14 residues. CDR1 SGHTA and CDR2 FQGNSA come from the germline V gene. V was cut by 0 bases and J by 5 bases, with 8 bases left in between. CDR3 in DNA: TGTGCCAGCAGCTTAGCACGTTCGAACAATGAGCAGTTCTTC. Amino acid sequence: CASSLARSNNEQFF. The full variable domain, completed using reference TRBV7-2 and TRBJ2-1, is GAGVSQSPSNKVTEKGKDVELRCDPISGHTALYWYRQSLGQGLEFLIYFQGNSAPDKSGLPSDRFSAERTGGSVSTLTIQRTQQEDSAVYLCASSLARSNNEQFFGPGTRLTVL.

The chain couples TRBV5-1 to TRBJ2-1; TRBD1 matches at 7 bases. J gave up 9 bases and V 1 base, and 7 bases lay outside the gene matches. In germline, CDR1 is SGHRS, CDR2 YFSETQ. This CDR3 has 14 residues. The CDR3 DNA reads TGCGCCAGCAGCTTGAGAACAACAGGGGCTGAGCAGTTCTTC. This sequence encodes CASSLRTTGAEQFF.

The chain is built from TRBV15 and TRBJ2-2; D perhaps matches TRBD1 (6 bases). The CDR3 consists of 15 residues. V was trimmed by 3 bases and J by 0 bases, leaving 8 bases between them. The germline V gene encodes CDR1 LNHNV and CDR2 YYDKDF (reference sequence). This chain's CDR3 is CATSRQGPNTGELFF. CDR3 nucleotide sequence: TGTGCCACCAGCAGGCAGGGGCCGAACACCGGGGAGCTGTTTTTT.

This chain joins TRBV10-3 and TRBJ1-6, with a weak D call TRBD1 (6 bases). V lost 0 bases, J lost 13 bases, and 16 bases lay in between. This CDR3 contains 15 residues. Germline V gene sequence: CDR1 ENHRY, CDR2 SYGVKD. The CDR3 loop is CAISESRAGVSPLHF. In DNA, the CDR3 is TGTGCCATCAGTGAGTCGAGGGCAGGGGTGAGTCCCCTCCACTTT.

This clonotype was seen a handful of times. The V and J genes are TRBV4-3 and TRBJ2-1, with D perhaps matching TRBD2 (6 bases). The CDR3 is 14 amino acids. V lost 3 bases to trimming and J lost 9 bases, with 15 bases between them. Germline CDR1 reads LGHNA; CDR2 reads YSLEER. CDR3 loop: CASSHRGLGGEQFF. In DNA, the CDR3 is TGCGCCAGCAGCCATAGGGGCCTCGGGGGTGAGCAGTTCTTC.

Concerning this clonotype: Being one base from a much bigger clone, this may be a read error. The chain has TRBV5-5 and TRBJ1-1; tentatively, D is TRBD1 (6 bases). The CDR3 extends over 17 amino acids. Germline-derived CDR1 and CDR2 are SGHKS and YYEKEE (reference sequence). The CDR3 spells CARSSGVGGAVDTEAFF. As DNA, the CDR3 is TGTGCCAGGAGCTCGGGCGTCGGGGGGGCTGTCGACACTGAAGCTTTCTTT.

This clonotype was detected ten times or more. The J gene is TRBJ2-3, the V gene TRBV29-1, with 7 bases that match TRBD1. From germline, CDR1 is SQVTM and CDR2 ANQGSEA. There are 15 residues in the CDR3. Trimming took 6 bases from V and 0 from J; bases not matched to a gene: 9. The CDR3 is CSVSSGTASTDTQYF. CDR3 sequence (DNA): TGCAGCGTATCATCCGGGACAGCGAGCACAGATACGCAGTATTTT.

The rearrangement joins TRBV11-1 to TRBJ2-6; TRBD2 agrees at 8 bases. Trimming took 6 bases from V and 0 from J; bases not matched to a gene: 10. CDR1 and CDR2 (germline): SGHAT, FQDESV (reference sequence). CDR3 size: 18 residues. The CDR3 DNA sequence: TGTGCCAGCAGACTACCCGGCGGGAGGAGCTCTGGGGCCAACGTCCTGACTTTC. Protein product: CASRLPGGRSSGANVLTF.

This clonotype occurred many times. This sequence joins TRBV6-2 or TRBV6-3 and TRBJ2-3, with 12 bases that match TRBD2. Germline trimming cut 0 bases from V and 7 bases from J; bases unmatched to any gene: 5. In germline, CDR1 is MNHEY, CDR2 SVGEGT. The CDR3 has 16 amino acids. CDR3 loop: CASSYSRTSGAYTQYF. CDR3 in DNA: TGTGCCAGCAGTTACTCACGGACTAGCGGGGCATATACGCAGTATTTT.

This clonotype was found a few times. This sequence joins TRBV12-3 or TRBV12-4 and TRBJ1-4, with D hard to call. Trimming removed 7 bases at V and 0 bases at J, with 15 bases between. This CDR3 is built from 16 residues. The DNA for the CDR3 is TGTGCCAGCACCCTAGGAGGACCCGCAACTAATGAAAAACTGTTTTTT. Protein sequence: CASTLGGPATNEKLFF.

The sample holds many counts of this clonotype. V gene TRBV10-2 combines with J gene TRBJ2-1; D might be TRBD1 (6 bases). CDR1 is WSHSY, CDR2 SAAADI, per germline. Trimming left V 3 bases short and J 6 bases short, with 12 bases between. This CDR3 contains 14 residues. The CDR3 spells CASSEQGWGNEQFF. The CDR3 region has the DNA TGCGCCAGCAGTGAACAGGGATGGGGCAATGAGCAGTTCTTC.

The table lists this clonotype with a few counts. The chain employs TRBV18 and TRBJ2-1, with 11 bases identical to TRBD1. This CDR3 is 17 amino acids long. Germline CDR1 is KGHSH and CDR2 is LQKENI. Unmatched junction bases numbered 8, after V lost 3 bases and J lost 4 bases. The CDR3 DNA reads TGTGCCAGCTCACCGTCTCTGGACAGGGGGCTTTACAATGAGCAGTTCTTC. Translation: CASSPSLDRGLYNEQFF.

In its sample, this clonotype was seen a few times. The chain carries TRBV28 and TRBJ1-5; maybe TRBD1 (5 bases). The CDR3 totals 14 residues. CDR1 and CDR2 from the germline V gene are MDHEN and SYDVKM. Trimming left V 5 bases short and J 7 bases short, with 15 bases between. The CDR3 DNA follows: TGTGCCAGCAGTGCGTGGGGGGTAGACCAGCCCCAGCATTTT. Encoded protein: CASSAWGVDQPQHF.

This clonotype was observed at least ten times. The V call is TRBV5-1, the J call TRBJ1-2, with unresolved D. The length of the CDR3 is 11 residues. In germline, CDR1 is SGHRS, CDR2 YFSETQ. Trimming took 1 base from V and 8 from J, leaving 6 bases between them. CDR3 residues: CASSLSEGYTF. CDR3 DNA: TGCGCCAGCAGCTTGTCTGAGGGCTACACCTTC.

This clonotype was seen a few times. V is TRBV28 and J is TRBJ2-7; D is ambiguous. The CDR3 runs to 12 residues. Germline V gene data show CDR1 as MDHEN and CDR2 as SYDVKM. Deletions cut 4 bases from V and 1 base from J, with 5 bases between. The CDR3 region has the DNA TGTGCCAGCAGTTACGGATCCTACGAGCAGTACGTC. It translates to CASSYGSYEQYV.

In this sample, this clonotype turned up many times. V gene TRBV5-5 combines with J gene TRBJ2-3; possibly TRBD1 for D (5 bases). This CDR3 contains 17 residues. The ends were cut back, 1 base at V and 0 bases at J, with 15 bases in the middle. CDR1 and CDR2 from the germline V gene are SGHKS and YYEKEE (reference sequence). In DNA, the CDR3 is TGTGCCAGCAGCTTGCCCCGAGTGGGGCCTAGCACAGATACGCAGTATTTT. Protein sequence: CASSLPRVGPSTDTQYF.

This clonotype appeared a few times. The gene calls are TRBV20-1 and TRBJ1-3; D possibly corresponds to TRBD1 (5 bases). The germline V and J ends were trimmed by 3 bases and 0 bases, with 18 bases remaining between them. The length of the CDR3 is 17 residues. Germline lookup yields CDR1 DFQATT and CDR2 SNEGSKA (reference sequence). CDR3 coding DNA: TGCAGTGCTAGCCTGGTTTACGGGAGGGGCTCTGGAAACACCATATATTTT. Its translation is CSASLVYGRGSGNTIYF.

This clonotype has a count of ten or more. The rearrangement joins TRBV10-3 to TRBJ2-2, with D unclear. From germline, CDR1 is ENHRY and CDR2 SYGVKD. V lost 6 bases and J lost 2, with 7 bases in between. The CDR3 is made up of 13 amino acids. The DNA of the CDR3 is TGTGCCATCAGGGAAGAAAACACCGGGGAGCTGTTTTTT. Translation: CAIREENTGELFF.

This clonotype occurred a few times. CDR3 region: CASSFGSPREQYF. DNA for the CDR3: TGCGCCAGCAGCTTCGGCAGTCCCCGAGAGCAGTACTTC. The genes are TRBV5-1 and TRBJ2-7; D remains unclear. V was clipped by 2 bases and J by 7 bases, with 13 bases between them. The germline CDR1 and CDR2 sequences are SGHRS and YFSETQ. The CDR3 is 13 amino acids.

This rearrangement joins TRBV20-1 to TRBJ1-1; D unresolved. In germline, CDR1 is DFQATT, CDR2 SNEGSKA (reference sequence). The V end was cut by 0 bases, the J end by 0 bases, with 17 bases between. The length of the CDR3 is 17 residues. DNA of the CDR3: TGCAGTGCTAGAGATCCGTATCGGGCTGAGTTGAACACTGAAGCTTTCTTT. Its protein is CSARDPYRAELNTEAFF.

J is TRBJ1-1 and V is TRBV27, with D possibly being TRBD1 (5 bases). Germline V gene data show CDR1 as MNHEY and CDR2 as SMNVEV (reference sequence). V lost 3 bases to trimming and J lost 5 bases, with 10 bases between them. This CDR3 region has 13 residues. The chain's CDR3 is CASSFSAGTEAFF. CDR3 nucleotides: TGTGCCAGCAGTTTTTCGGCAGGGACTGAAGCTTTCTTT.

This clonotype occurred a few times. V and J are TRBV20-1 and TRBJ2-7; TRBD2 is a possible D gene (6 bases). With 5 bases removed from V and 4 bases from J, the gap between germline ends came to 12 bases. Germline V lookup: CDR1 DFQATT, CDR2 SNEGSKA (reference sequence). This CDR3 has 12 amino acids. CDR3 DNA: TGCAGTGCTGACGGGAGACCTTACGAGCAGTACGTC. Amino acid sequence: CSADGRPYEQYV.

This chain connects TRBV12-3 or TRBV12-4 to TRBJ2-5; possible D gene TRBD1, 6 bases. The CDR3 has 16 residues. Trimming cost V 6 bases and J 7 bases, with 24 bases left between them. The CDR3 protein is CASSQGTLGSAGTQYF. In DNA, the CDR3 is TGTGCCAGCAGCCAGGGGACCCTCGGTAGCGCGGGGACCCAGTACTTC.

J is TRBJ2-3 and V is TRBV5-1, with D unclear. Germline V CDR1 and CDR2: SGHRS, YFSETQ. CDR3 length: 15 residues. Between the trimmed V and J ends, which lost 2 bases and 5 bases, there was a span of 15 bases. CDR3 sequence reads: CASSFWYGRGDTQYF. In DNA form, the CDR3 reads TGCGCCAGCAGCTTTTGGTACGGCCGCGGAGATACGCAGTATTTT.

This clonotype turned up a few times. The V call is TRBV12-3 or TRBV12-4, the J call TRBJ2-7, with 13 nucleotides matching TRBD2. The ends lost 4 bases at V and 0 bases at J; junction bases unmatched: 9. This CDR3 spans 18 amino acids. CDR3 sequence (DNA): TGTGCCAGCAGTTCCTCGGGACTAGCGGGGCGGTTCTCCTACGAGCAGTACTTC. Protein: CASSSSGLAGRFSYEQYF.

This clonotype was detected only a few times. The chain combines TRBV7-9 with TRBJ1-2; no definite D call. Germline lookup yields CDR1 SEHNR and CDR2 FQNEAQ (reference sequence). Trimming removed 0 bases at V and 5 bases at J, with 7 bases between. The CDR3 has 13 amino acids. This chain's CDR3 is CASSLARAYGYTF. In DNA, the CDR3 is TGTGCCAGCAGCTTAGCGCGGGCTTATGGCTACACCTTC.

The chain carries TRBV10-3 and TRBJ1-1; TRBD1 might be the D (5 bases). The CDR3 extends over 18 amino acids. V was shortened by 2 bases and J by 1 base, with 20 bases between the two germline ends. Germline-derived CDR1 and CDR2 are ENHRY and SYGVKD. The CDR3 reads CAISERGGAPGGNTEAFF. DNA for the CDR3: TGTGCCATCAGTGAGCGCGGCGGGGCCCCGGGCGGGAACACTGAAGCTTTCTTT.